The source of this T cell receptor (beta chain) is a study of shared clonotypes between healthy human individuals. The table came from immunoSEQ multiplex PCR; TCRdb's copy has only in-frame clones and leaves some out. The data hold about 450,000 clones, with 79% observed a single time. The TCR originated in a woman aged 40-49 years in good health. Some clones in this sample may be carry-over from other donors' samples. The sample was PBMCs.

CDR3 region: CASSTPAAITDTQYF. The CDR3, as DNA: TGTGCCAGCAGTACCCCAGCGGCGATCACAGATACGCAGTATTTT. The V gene is TRBV28, the J gene TRBJ2-3; possible D gene TRBD2, 5 bases. The CDR3 has 15 residues. V lost 5 bases to trimming and J lost 2 bases, with 14 bases between them. CDR1 is MDHEN, CDR2 SYDVKM, per germline. The full variable domain, in which reference TRBV28 and TRBJ2-3 provide the parts outside the CDR3, is DVKVTQSSRYLVKRTGEKVFLECVQDMDHENMFWYRQDPGLGLRLIYFSYDVKMKEKGDIPEGYSVSREKKERFSLILESASTNQTSMYLCASSTPAAITDTQYFGPGTRLTVL.